This T cell receptor beta chain was captured by sequencing in a study of CD8+ T cells in alopecia areata. Across the whole study: Treated patients took oral tofacitinib at 5 to 10 mg twice daily. A 6-month period off drug followed tofacitinib, which lasted 6 to 18 months.

Losses at the gene ends were 5 bases for V and 2 bases for J; bases not matched to a gene: 5. The CDR3 length is 14 residues. Looked up from germline, CDR1 is SGHRS and CDR2 is YFSETQ. This clone appeared a few times. Its matching antigen is unknown. Sampling of alopecia areata patients yielded lesional scalp punch biopsies as well as peripheral blood. Study results and limitations: Normal skin's resident alphabeta T cells are also sequenced in scalp samples. Possibly because of HLA-related factors, TCR sharing was less clear across patients than in mice.

TCR sequencing used cDNA made by reverse transcription of extracted RNA. TCRdb keeps only in-frame clones here, not all; method: immunoSEQ multiplex PCR. The profile covers approximately 11,000 clones, with roughly 59% appearing a single time and approximately 8.1% taken by the ten largest. The V call is TRBV5-1, the J call TRBJ2-7, with TRBD1 identical over 9 bases. This receptor was obtained from a human donor with alopecia areata. This sample comprised skin, obtained at week 0. CDR3 region: CASRRDRETYEQYF. DNA of the CDR3: TGCGCCAGCAGAAGGGACAGGGAAACCTACGAGCAGTACTTC.